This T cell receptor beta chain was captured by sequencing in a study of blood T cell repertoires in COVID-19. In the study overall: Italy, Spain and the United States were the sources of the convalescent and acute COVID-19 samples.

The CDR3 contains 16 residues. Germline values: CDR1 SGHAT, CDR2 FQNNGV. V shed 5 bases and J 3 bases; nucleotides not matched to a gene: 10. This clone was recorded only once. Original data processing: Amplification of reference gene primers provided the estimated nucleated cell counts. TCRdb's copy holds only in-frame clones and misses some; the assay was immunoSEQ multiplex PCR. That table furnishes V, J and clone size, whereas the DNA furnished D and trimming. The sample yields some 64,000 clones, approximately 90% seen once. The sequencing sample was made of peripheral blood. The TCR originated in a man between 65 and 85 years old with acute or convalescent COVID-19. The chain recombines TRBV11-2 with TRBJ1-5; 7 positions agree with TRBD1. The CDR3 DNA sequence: TGTGCCAGCAGCCCTAGGTGGGGGACAGTCAATCAGCCCCAGCATTTT. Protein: CASSPRWGTVNQPQHF.